The clone carrying this T cell receptor (beta chain) has just one count. Time point specified: 2014-2015 season, pre-vaccination. Adults were given seasonal inactivated influenza vaccine, and blood CD4 subsets were sorted before and after vaccination. Per time point, roughly 40-100 mL of blood was sampled. Sorted cTfh were non-naive CD4+CXCR5+PD-1+, either ICOS+CD38+ or ICOS-CD38-. The data derive from a study of follicular helper T cells after annual influenza vaccination. The table came from immunoSEQ multiplex PCR; TCRdb's copy has only in-frame clones and leaves some out. This sample yields approximately 30,000 clones, of which 70% to 90% are seen a single time; about 1.2% belongs to the top ten. The germline V and J ends were trimmed by 2 bases and 6 bases, with 4 bases remaining between them. Germline CDR1 SGHDT, CDR2 YYEEEE. The CDR3 sequence is 11 residues long.

The J gene is TRBJ2-3, the V gene TRBV5-6, with D unclear. The source of this sequence is an adult who received the influenza vaccine. The source was CXCR5+ CD38- circulating T follicular helper cells from blood, collected on the day of influenza vaccination. Sample subset: circulating Tfh, non-naive CD4+CXCR5+PD-1+ (ICOS+CD38+ or ICOS-CD38-). The CDR3 DNA reads TGTGCCAGCAGCTTAGAGGATACGCAGTATTTT. It yields the protein CASSLEDTQYF.